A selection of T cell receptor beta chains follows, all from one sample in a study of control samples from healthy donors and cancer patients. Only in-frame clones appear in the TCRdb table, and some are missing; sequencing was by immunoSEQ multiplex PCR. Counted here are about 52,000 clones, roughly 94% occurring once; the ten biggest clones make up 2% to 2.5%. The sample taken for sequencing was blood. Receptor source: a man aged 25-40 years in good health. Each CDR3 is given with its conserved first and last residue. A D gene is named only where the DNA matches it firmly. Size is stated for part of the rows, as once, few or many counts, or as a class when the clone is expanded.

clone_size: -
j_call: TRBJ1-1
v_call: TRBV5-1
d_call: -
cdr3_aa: CASSPTTRRSGLNTEAFF
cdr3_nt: TGCGCCAGCAGCCCCACCACCCGGCGGTCAGGGTTGAACACTGAAGCTTTCTTT

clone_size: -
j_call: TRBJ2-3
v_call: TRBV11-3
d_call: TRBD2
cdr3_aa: CASSLRLAGGLTDTQYF
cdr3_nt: TGTGCCAGCAGCTTAAGGCTAGCGGGAGGTCTAACAGATACGCAGTATTTT

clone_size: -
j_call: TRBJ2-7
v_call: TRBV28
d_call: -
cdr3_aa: CASTLDGHEQYF
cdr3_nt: TGTGCCAGCACCTTGGACGGCCACGAGCAGTACTTC

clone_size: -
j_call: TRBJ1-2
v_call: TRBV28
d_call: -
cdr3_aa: CASSWGRYGYTF
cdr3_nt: TGTGCCAGCAGTTGGGGCCGATATGGCTACACCTTC

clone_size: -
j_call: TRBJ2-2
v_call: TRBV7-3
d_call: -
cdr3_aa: CASSPDSLTGELFF
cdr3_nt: TGTGCCAGCAGCCCGGACAGCCTCACCGGGGAGCTGTTTTTT

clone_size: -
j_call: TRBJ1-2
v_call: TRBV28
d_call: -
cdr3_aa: CASSLRVESTF
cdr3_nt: TGTGCCAGCAGTTTAAGGGTCGAGAGCACCTTC

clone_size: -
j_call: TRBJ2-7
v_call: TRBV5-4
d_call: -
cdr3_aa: CASSLKGRESVEQYF
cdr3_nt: TGTGCCAGCAGCTTGAAGGGACGGGAGAGCGTCGAGCAGTACTTC

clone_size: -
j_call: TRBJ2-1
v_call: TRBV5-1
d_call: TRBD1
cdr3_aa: CASSLAGTGSHEQFF
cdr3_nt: TGCGCCAGCAGCTTGGCCGGGACAGGTTCGCATGAGCAGTTCTTC

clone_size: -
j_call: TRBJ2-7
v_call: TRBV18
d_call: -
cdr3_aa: CASSPNGGKSYEQYF
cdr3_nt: TGTGCCAGCTCACCAAATGGAGGGAAGTCTTACGAGCAGTACTTC

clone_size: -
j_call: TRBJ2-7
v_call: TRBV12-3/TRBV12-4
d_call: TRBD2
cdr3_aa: CASSLTSDHEQYF
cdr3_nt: TGTGCCAGCAGTTTGACTAGCGACCACGAGCAGTACTTC

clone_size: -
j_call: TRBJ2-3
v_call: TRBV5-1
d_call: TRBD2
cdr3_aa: CASSLEGHLTSEEVGTQYF
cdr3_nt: TGCGCCAGCAGCTTGGAAGGACATTTGACTAGCGAAGAAGTGGGTACGCAGTATTTT

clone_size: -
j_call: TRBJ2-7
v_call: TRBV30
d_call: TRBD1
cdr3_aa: CAWSPGQGSYEQYF
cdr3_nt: TGTGCCTGGAGCCCGGGACAGGGATCCTACGAGCAGTACTTC

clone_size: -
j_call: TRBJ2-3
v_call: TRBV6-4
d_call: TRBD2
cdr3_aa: CASSGTSGTDTQYF
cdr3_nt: TGTGCCAGCAGTGGGACTAGCGGGACAGATACGCAGTATTTT

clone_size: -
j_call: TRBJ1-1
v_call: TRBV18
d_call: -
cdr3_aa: CASSPPPGRGTEAFF
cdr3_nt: TGTGCCAGCTCACCACCGCCGGGACGGGGCACTGAAGCTTTCTTT

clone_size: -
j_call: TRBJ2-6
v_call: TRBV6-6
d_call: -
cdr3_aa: CASSPSLGANVLTF
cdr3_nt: TGTGCCAGCAGTCCATCTCTGGGAGCCAACGTCCTGACTTTC

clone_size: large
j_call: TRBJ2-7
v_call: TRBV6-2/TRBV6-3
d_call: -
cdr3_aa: CASSYSGESSYEQYF
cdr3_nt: TGTGCCAGCAGTTACTCAGGGGAGAGCTCCTACGAGCAGTACTTC

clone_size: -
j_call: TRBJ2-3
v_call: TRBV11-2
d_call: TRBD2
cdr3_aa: CASSPRGLAITDTQYF
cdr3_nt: TGTGCCAGCAGCCCCAGGGGACTAGCGATTACAGATACGCAGTATTTT

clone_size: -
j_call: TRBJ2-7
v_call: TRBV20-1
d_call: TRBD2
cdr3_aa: CSASRPGTSEYEQYF
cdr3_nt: TGCAGTGCTAGTCGACCCGGGACTAGCGAATACGAGCAGTACTTC

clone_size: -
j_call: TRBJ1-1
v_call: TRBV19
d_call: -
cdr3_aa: CASRTPAMNTEAFF
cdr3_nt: TGTGCCAGTAGGACCCCGGCGATGAACACTGAAGCTTTCTTT

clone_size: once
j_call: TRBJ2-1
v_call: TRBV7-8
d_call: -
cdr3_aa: CASSLNGSPYDEQFF
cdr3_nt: TGTGCCAGCAGCTTGAACGGGAGCCCCTACGATGAGCAGTTCTTC

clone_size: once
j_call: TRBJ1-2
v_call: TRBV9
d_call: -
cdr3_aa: CASSVGKAARGYTF
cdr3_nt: TGTGCCAGCAGCGTAGGAAAGGCAGCGCGTGGCTACACCTTC

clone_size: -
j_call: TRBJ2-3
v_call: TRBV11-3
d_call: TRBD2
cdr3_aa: CASSLGGRRADTQYF
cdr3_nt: TGTGCCAGCAGCTTAGGCGGGAGACGGGCAGATACGCAGTATTTT

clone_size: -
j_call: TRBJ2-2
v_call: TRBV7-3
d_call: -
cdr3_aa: CASSLVAGTGELFF
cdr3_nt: TGTGCCAGCAGCTTAGTTGCCGGAACCGGGGAGCTGTTTTTT

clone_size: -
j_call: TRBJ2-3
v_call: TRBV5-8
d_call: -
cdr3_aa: CATSLDTQYF
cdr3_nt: TGTGCCACCTCTCTTGATACGCAGTATTTT

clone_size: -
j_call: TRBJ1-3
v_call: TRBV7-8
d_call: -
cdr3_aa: CASSPQPTVAIGNTIYF
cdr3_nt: TGTGCCAGCAGCCCTCAACCTACAGTGGCCATAGGAAACACCATATATTTT

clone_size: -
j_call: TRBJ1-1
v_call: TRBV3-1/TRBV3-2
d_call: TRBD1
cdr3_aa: CASSLRTGTENTEAFF
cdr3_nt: TGTGCCAGCAGCCTAAGGACAGGGACGGAGAACACTGAAGCTTTCTTT

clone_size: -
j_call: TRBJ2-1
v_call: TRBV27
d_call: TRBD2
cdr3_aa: CASSRRLAGEANNEQFF
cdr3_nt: TGTGCCAGCAGCCGTCGACTAGCGGGAGAGGCTAACAATGAGCAGTTCTTC

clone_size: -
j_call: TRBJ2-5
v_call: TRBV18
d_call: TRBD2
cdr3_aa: CASSPWEGETQYF
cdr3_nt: TGTGCCAGCTCACCATGGGAGGGAGAGACCCAGTACTTC

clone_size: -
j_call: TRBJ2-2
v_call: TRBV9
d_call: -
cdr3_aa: CASSDLTGELFF
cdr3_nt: TGTGCCAGCAGCGACCTTACCGGGGAGCTGTTTTTT

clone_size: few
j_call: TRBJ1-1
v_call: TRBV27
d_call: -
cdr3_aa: CASSQLGVNTEAFF
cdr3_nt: TGTGCCAGCAGCCAACTGGGAGTGAACACTGAAGCTTTCTTT

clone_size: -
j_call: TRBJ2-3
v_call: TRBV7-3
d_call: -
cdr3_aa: CASSLRAQGSTDTQYF
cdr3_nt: TGTGCCAGCAGCTTAAGGGCCCAGGGTAGCACAGATACGCAGTATTTT

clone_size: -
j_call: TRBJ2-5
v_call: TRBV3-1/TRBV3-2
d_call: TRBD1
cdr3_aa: CASSPGQGQETQYF
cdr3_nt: TGTGCCAGCAGCCCTGGACAGGGCCAAGAGACCCAGTACTTC

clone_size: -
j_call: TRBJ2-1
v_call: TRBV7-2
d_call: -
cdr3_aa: CASSLTGTHVNEQFF
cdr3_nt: TGTGCCAGCAGCTTGACCGGGACCCACGTCAATGAGCAGTTCTTC

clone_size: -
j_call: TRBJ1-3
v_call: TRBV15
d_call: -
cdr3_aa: CATSSSRTSGNTIYF
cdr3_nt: TGTGCCACCAGCAGTTCCCGAACCTCTGGAAACACCATATATTTT

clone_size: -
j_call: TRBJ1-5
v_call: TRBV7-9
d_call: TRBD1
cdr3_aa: CASSSDRGLSNQPQHF
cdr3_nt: TGTGCCAGCAGCTCAGACAGGGGCCTTAGCAATCAGCCCCAGCATTTT

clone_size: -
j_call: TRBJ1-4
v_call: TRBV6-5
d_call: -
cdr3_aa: CASSLSRAINEKLFF
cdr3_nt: TGTGCCAGCAGCCTTTCCCGGGCCATAAATGAAAAACTGTTTTTT

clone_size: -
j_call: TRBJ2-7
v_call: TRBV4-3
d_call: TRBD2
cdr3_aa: CASSQEASGRFLGSSYEQYF
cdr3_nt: TGCGCCAGCAGCCAAGAAGCTAGCGGGAGGTTCCTTGGGAGTTCCTACGAGCAGTACTTC

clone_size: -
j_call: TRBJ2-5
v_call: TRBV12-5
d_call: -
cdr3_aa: CASGLTSRQETQYF
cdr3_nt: TGTGCTAGTGGTCTGACTTCTAGGCAGGAGACCCAGTACTTC